A few counts support the clone carrying this TCR beta chain. The source of the sample is a study of spatial heterogeneity in lung cancer. TCRdb re-called the 5' RACE reads through MiXCR, storing one row per CDR3 protein. The sample has about 92,000 distinct CDR3 sequences; more than 10% are singletons. Germline V lookup: CDR1 MNHEY, CDR2 SVGEGT. The CDR3 length is 15 residues. Between the trimmed V and J ends, which lost 1 base and 0 bases, there was a span of 8 bases. The time point is: sample taken at primary tumor resection. The source of this sequence is a male donor with early-stage non-small cell lung cancer. The rearrangement uses TRBV6-2 or TRBV6-3 and TRBJ2-3, with unresolved D. Sequenced material: PBMCs, taken at surgery. CDR3 DNA: TGTGCCAGCAGTTACTTTCTAGAGAGCACAGATACGCAGTATTTT. Amino acids: CASSYFLESTDTQYF.